Each of the 31 T cell receptor beta chains below was sequenced from the same sample in a study of shared clonotypes between healthy human individuals (TCRdb year 2020). Receptor libraries were prepared by the immunoSEQ multiplex PCR assay. TCRdb mirrors the immuneACCESS table, restricted to in-frame sequences. Some clones are absent from its copies; in checked studies, under half trace to an unresolved V gene, and the reason for the others is unknown. The sample table records some 1.4 million clones; 95% to 97% of these occur just once. The top ten hold over 1% of the sample. The sample taken for sequencing was naive CD4+ T cells sorted from blood. The cell subset or site label on this specimen signifies: CD45RA+ positively selected. Receptor source: a man aged 30 to 39 in good health.

V gene TRBV5-1 combines with J gene TRBJ2-1, with a weak D call TRBD2 (6 bases). Trimming took 4 bases from V and 6 from J, leaving 14 bases between them. Germline lookup yields CDR1 SGHRS and CDR2 YFSETQ. There are 14 residues in the CDR3. The CDR3 sequence: CASSPQLAGNEQFF. As DNA, the CDR3 is TGCGCCAGCAGCCCGCAACTAGCAGGCAATGAGCAGTTCTTC.

The rearrangement joins TRBV5-1 to TRBJ2-7; weak D call: TRBD1 (6 bases). The V end was cut by 1 base, the J end by 0 bases, with 14 bases between. The CDR3 is made up of 16 amino acids. The germline V gene encodes CDR1 SGHRS and CDR2 YFSETQ. DNA for the CDR3: TGCGCCAGCAGCTTGCGGACGGACAGTAGCTCCTACGAGCAGTACTTC. This gives the protein CASSLRTDSSSYEQYF.

The genes are TRBV9 and TRBJ1-5; 7 bases line up with TRBD1. V dropped 0 bases and J dropped 7; count of bases not matched to a gene: 4. The germline V gene encodes CDR1 SGDLS and CDR2 YYNGEE. The CDR3 loop spans 14 amino acids. CDR3 DNA: TGTGCCAGCAGCGTAGACCAGGGGGGGCAGCCCCAGCATTTT. This gives the protein CASSVDQGGQPQHF.

The V call is TRBV10-1, the J call TRBJ1-1; TRBD1 agrees at 7 bases. Germline lookup yields CDR1 WNHNN and CDR2 SYGVQD (reference sequence). V dropped 5 bases and J dropped 0; count of bases not matched to a gene: 6. This CDR3 has 15 residues. In DNA form, the CDR3 reads TGCGCCAGCAGTAAGGCACAGGGGTTGAACACTGAAGCTTTCTTT. This sequence encodes CASSKAQGLNTEAFF.

The chain joins TRBV9 to TRBJ2-7; TRBD1 is a possible D gene (6 bases). Trimming took 0 bases from V and 6 from J, leaving 7 bases between them. Looked up from germline, CDR1 is SGDLS and CDR2 is YYNGEE. This CDR3 spans 12 amino acids. This CDR3 is CASSVARGEQYF. As DNA, the CDR3 is TGTGCCAGCAGCGTAGCCAGGGGCGAGCAGTACTTC.

Notes on this clone: Other DNA sequences within the sample encode an identical CDR3. The rearrangement joins TRBV9 to TRBJ2-7, with TRBD1 identical over 10 bases. The trim removed 6 bases at V and 2 bases at J, leaving 5 bases unmatched. The germline V gene encodes CDR1 SGDLS and CDR2 YYNGEE. This CDR3 contains 14 residues. Written as DNA, the CDR3 is TGTGCCAGCACTCCGGGACAGGGGACCTACGAGCAGTACTTC. Translation: CASTPGQGTYEQYF.

This sequence joins TRBV11-2 and TRBJ2-1; 7 nucleotides align to TRBD2. In germline, CDR1 is SGHAT, CDR2 FQNNGV. CDR3 length: 16 residues. Losses at the gene ends were 4 bases for V and 8 bases for J; bases not matched to a gene: 14. CDR3 coding DNA: TGTGCCAGCAGCTCGCGGGGAGGCGGGAGTGGCTATGAGCAGTTCTTC. Its translation is CASSSRGGGSGYEQFF. Drawing the rest from reference TRBV11-2 and TRBJ2-1, the complete variable domain is EAGVAQSPRYKIIEKRQSVAFWCNPISGHATLYWYQQILGQGPKLLIQFQNNGVVDDSQLPKDRFSAERLKGVDSTLKIQPAKLEDSAVYLCASSSRGGGSGYEQFFGPGTRLTVL.

The chain is built from TRBV6-4 and TRBJ1-5; D unresolved. The germline V gene encodes CDR1 MRHNA and CDR2 SNTAGT. The CDR3 has 13 amino acids. V lost 4 bases and J lost 6, with 10 bases in between. CDR3 residues: CASSGEEGQPQHF. CDR3 DNA sequence: TGTGCCAGCAGTGGGGAGGAGGGTCAGCCCCAGCATTTT.

Remarks on this clone: Different DNA sequences within this sample yield the same CDR3. J is TRBJ2-7 and V is TRBV29-1; possibly TRBD1 for D (5 bases). This CDR3 contains 11 residues. Trimming shortened V by 6 bases and J by 1 base, and 7 bases separated the two germline ends. Per the germline V gene, CDR1 is SQVTM and CDR2 is ANQGSEA. DNA of the CDR3: TGCAGCGTAAGGGGATCCTACGAGCAGTACTTC. It is translated as CSVRGSYEQYF.

The chain recombines TRBV5-5 with TRBJ1-1; no definite D call. Trimming cost V 5 bases and J 0 bases, with 11 bases left between them. Per the germline V gene, CDR1 is SGHKS and CDR2 is YYEKEE (reference sequence). The CDR3 is 14 residues long. The CDR3 region has the DNA TGTGCCAGCAGGGCAGAACAAATGAACACTGAAGCTTTCTTT. Protein: CASRAEQMNTEAFF.

The chain employs TRBV7-2 and TRBJ1-1; TRBD1 might be the D (6 bases). The V gene lost 1 base and the J gene lost 4 bases, with 10 bases spanning the gap. Germline CDR1 is SGHTA and CDR2 is FQGNSA. The length of the CDR3 is 14 residues. CDR3 residues: CASSLGGAGTEAFF. CDR3 coding DNA: TGTGCCAGCAGCTTAGGGGGGGCCGGCACTGAAGCTTTCTTT.

The V gene is TRBV5-4, the J gene TRBJ2-2; D tentatively reads TRBD1 or TRBD2 (5 bases each). Germline CDR1 and CDR2: SGHNT and YYREEE (reference sequence). The CDR3 extends over 16 amino acids. Trimming removed 4 bases from V and 1 base from J, with 14 bases in between. The DNA for the CDR3 is TGTGCCAGCAGCCCGGTGGGACGGGGGAACACCGGGGAGCTGTTTTTT. It is translated as CASSPVGRGNTGELFF.

There are a few counts of this clone. The chain uses TRBV19 and TRBJ2-3, with D perhaps given as TRBD1 or TRBD2 (6 bases each). Germline V gives CDR1 LNHDA, CDR2 SQIVND (reference sequence). The CDR3 covers 13 residues. V dropped 7 bases and J dropped 6 bases, with 14 bases sitting between them. The CDR3 sequence is CASTVRGGDTQYF. CDR3 DNA: TGTGCCAGTACCGTGAGAGGGGGGGATACGCAGTATTTT.

The V gene is TRBV5-1, the J gene TRBJ2-1; 9 bases fit TRBD1. With 1 base clipped from V and 5 bases from J, the junction kept 4 bases outside the gene matches. The CDR3 is 15 residues long. The germline V gene encodes CDR1 SGHRS and CDR2 YFSETQ. The CDR3 spells CASSLKGQGDNEQFF. CDR3 DNA: TGCGCCAGCAGCTTGAAGGGACAGGGCGACAATGAGCAGTTCTTC. The full variable domain, rest sourced from reference TRBV5-1 and TRBJ2-1, is KAGVTQTPRYLIKTRGQQVTLSCSPISGHRSVSWYQQTPGQGLQFLFEYFSETQRNKGNFPGRFSGRQFSNSRSEMNVSTLELGDSALYLCASSLKGQGDNEQFFGPGTRLTVL.

The rearrangement links TRBV5-4 to TRBJ2-2; perhaps TRBD1 as D (5 bases). Per the germline V gene, CDR1 is SGHNT and CDR2 is YYREEE (reference sequence). The CDR3 loop spans 14 amino acids. V was pared by 4 bases and J by 3 bases, with 10 bases between. The CDR3 loop is CASSLGHYTGELFF. The DNA of the CDR3 is TGTGCCAGCAGCCTTGGACACTACACCGGGGAGCTGTTTTTT.

V is TRBV27 and J is TRBJ2-3; no firm D call. CDR1 is MNHEY, CDR2 SMNVEV, per germline (reference sequence). Trimming pared 3 bases from V and 1 base from J, leaving 5 bases between. This CDR3 spans 13 amino acids. The CDR3 coding sequence is TGTGCCAGCAGTTTTCGCCGCACAGATACGCAGTATTTT. Encoded protein: CASSFRRTDTQYF.

This clone has just one count. V usage is TRBV27 and J usage is TRBJ1-1, with 7 bases aligning to TRBD1. Trimming cost V 6 bases and J 0 bases; bases outside gene matches: 10. Per the germline V gene, CDR1 is MNHEY and CDR2 is SMNVEV (reference sequence). The CDR3 totals 16 residues. The CDR3 loop is CASSLQGRSMNTEAFF. In nucleotides, the CDR3 is TGTGCCAGCAGCTTACAGGGGCGTTCCATGAACACTGAAGCTTTCTTT.

This chain links TRBV28 with TRBJ2-5; 15 bases fit TRBD2. The CDR3 consists of 17 residues. The ends lost 5 bases at V and 4 bases at J; junction bases unmatched: 8. Germline V lookup: CDR1 MDHEN, CDR2 SYDVKM. CDR3 nucleotide sequence: TGTGCCAGCAGTCCCTGGACTAGCGGGAGGGCTTCAGAGACCCAGTACTTC. Translating gives CASSPWTSGRASETQYF.

J is TRBJ2-1 and V is TRBV9, with TRBD2 matching over 10 bases. V lost 7 bases and J lost 7; bases outside the gene matches: 8. The CDR3 totals 14 residues. CDR1 and CDR2 from the germline V gene are SGDLS and YYNGEE. The CDR3 sequence is CASGKREGPNEQFF. CDR3 bases: TGTGCCAGCGGTAAGCGGGAGGGCCCTAATGAGCAGTTCTTC.

V is TRBV5-1 and J is TRBJ2-3, with D possibly being TRBD1 (6 bases). The CDR3 is 16 residues long. The germline CDR1 and CDR2 sequences are SGHRS and YFSETQ. Between the trimmed V and J ends, which lost 0 bases and 0 bases, there was a span of 11 bases. The CDR3 region has the DNA TGCGCCAGCAGCTTGGCCAGGGACACTAGCACAGATACGCAGTATTTT. As protein: CASSLARDTSTDTQYF.

V and J are TRBV10-1 and TRBJ2-5; 9 bases align to TRBD2. With 5 bases clipped from V and 4 bases from J, the junction kept 8 bases outside the gene matches. CDR1 is WNHNN, CDR2 SYGVQD, per germline (reference sequence). The CDR3 extends over 15 amino acids. CDR3 sequence: CASSTTSGRGETQYF. The DNA for the CDR3 is TGCGCCAGCAGTACGACTAGCGGAAGGGGAGAGACCCAGTACTTC.

This clone was seen once. The chain carries TRBV19 and TRBJ2-7, with 10 positions matching TRBD1. V trimming: 6 bases; J trimming: 2 bases; junction bases outside the gene matches: 10. The CDR3 loop spans 16 amino acids. Germline V gives CDR1 LNHDA, CDR2 SQIVND (reference sequence). Here the CDR3 reads CASSRAGTGDAYEQYF. The CDR3 region has the DNA TGTGCCAGTAGCCGAGCCGGGACAGGGGACGCCTACGAGCAGTACTTC.

The CDR3 DNA reads as TGTGCCAGCAGCTTGCGGCAGGGTCATACTGAAGCTTTCTTT. It translates to CASSLRQGHTEAFF. This rearrangement joins TRBV5-6 to TRBJ1-1, with D possibly matching TRBD1 (5 bases). Germline CDR1 reads SGHDT; CDR2 reads YYEEEE. The ends were cut back, 1 base at V and 5 bases at J, with 12 bases in the middle. The CDR3 runs to 14 residues.

The chain couples TRBV5-6 to TRBJ2-5; D is possibly TRBD1 or TRBD2 (7 bases each). Germline CDR1 reads SGHDT; CDR2 reads YYEEEE. V lost 4 bases, J lost 5 bases, and 21 bases lay in between. CDR3 length: 16 residues. DNA of the CDR3: TGTGCCAGCAGCCCCCGGTGGGGGGGCAGGGGGGAGACCCAGTACTTC. Translated: CASSPRWGGRGETQYF.

This sequence joins TRBV7-2 and TRBJ2-7, with a tentative D call TRBD2 (6 bases). This CDR3 is 15 amino acids long. The V gene lost 2 bases and the J gene lost 3 bases, with 14 bases spanning the gap. Germline-derived CDR1 and CDR2 are SGHTA and FQGNSA. This CDR3 reads CASSLLGGGNYEQYF. In DNA form, the CDR3 reads TGTGCCAGCAGCTTATTGGGAGGCGGGAACTACGAGCAGTACTTC.

The J gene is TRBJ2-3, the V gene TRBV5-1; no firm D call. Germline-derived CDR1 and CDR2 are SGHRS and YFSETQ. CDR3 length: 14 amino acids. The germline V and J ends were trimmed by 1 base and 1 base, with 7 bases remaining between them. The CDR3 region is CASSLFDGTDTQYF. The CDR3 nucleotides are TGCGCCAGCAGCTTGTTTGACGGCACAGATACGCAGTATTTT.

V gene TRBV15 combines with J gene TRBJ2-6, with 9 bases fitting TRBD2. The J segment lost 2 bases and the V segment lost 4 bases, leaving 9 bases of the junction unmatched. The CDR3 contains 18 residues. Looked up from germline, CDR1 is LNHNV and CDR2 is YYDKDF (reference sequence). For the CDR3, the DNA is TGTGCCACCAGCACCCTAGCGGGAACATTTACTGGGGCCAACGTCCTGACTTTC. Amino acid sequence: CATSTLAGTFTGANVLTF.

The V call is TRBV15, the J call TRBJ1-2, with 9 bases identical to TRBD1. CDR3 length: 17 amino acids. Germline-derived CDR1 and CDR2 are LNHNV and YYDKDF (reference sequence). After removal of 0 bases from V and 9 bases from J, the junction contained 14 bases not matched to a gene. The CDR3 here is CATSRDLAGQGDSSYTF. The CDR3 nucleotides read TGTGCCACCAGCAGAGATCTCGCGGGACAGGGTGATTCGAGCTACACCTTC.

In DNA, the CDR3 is TGTGCCAGCTCCCCTCGATTGGTCTACGAGCAGTACTTC. The encoded protein is CASSPRLVYEQYF. V usage is TRBV18 and J usage is TRBJ2-7, with D hard to call. CDR1 and CDR2 from the germline V gene are KGHSH and LQKENI. V was shortened by 6 bases and J by 3 bases, with 12 bases between the two germline ends. This CDR3 has 13 amino acids.

This sequence joins TRBV6-5 and TRBJ2-7; TRBD2 matches at 10 bases. This CDR3 is built from 16 residues. Germline V gene lookup returns CDR1 MNHEY and CDR2 SVGAGI. Trimming at V came to 0 bases and at J to 3 bases, leaving 5 bases not matched to a gene. The DNA of the CDR3 is TGTGCCAGCAGTTACTCGGGTAGCGGGGGGATCTACGAGCAGTACTTC. This codes for CASSYSGSGGIYEQYF.

This clone was seen only a few times. This rearrangement joins TRBV30 to TRBJ2-5; 7 positions agree with TRBD2. This CDR3 contains 14 residues. Germline V CDR1 and CDR2: GTSNPN, SVGIG (reference sequence). Trimming took 4 bases from V and 2 from J; bases not matched to a gene: 7. CDR3 region: CAWTLGGWQETQYF. The CDR3 coding sequence is TGTGCCTGGACCCTGGGGGGGTGGCAAGAGACCCAGTACTTC.